Listed below are T cell receptor beta chains from one sample, sequenced in a study of cytomegalovirus exposure and HLA in healthy donors. Sequencing used immunoSEQ multiplex PCR; TCRdb keeps in-frame clones, though not all of them. The repertoire consists of roughly 150,000 clones, with roughly 77% occurring once and the leading ten covering 1.5% to 2%. Sample: PBMCs. These receptors originate from a woman aged 18-29 years in good health and CMV-seronegative. Each CDR3 is given with its conserved first and last residue. The D gene is left open where the match is weak. Clone size is shown for a subset of rows, as once, few, many or a class of expanded clone.

cdr3_nt,cdr3_aa,clone_size,v_call,d_call,j_call
TGTGCCAGCTCACCTTATGACTATGGCTACACCTTC,CASSPYDYGYTF,-,TRBV18,-,TRBJ1-2
TGCGCCAGCAGCATCCGACAGGGTAGCTCCTACAATGAGCAGTTCTTC,CASSIRQGSSYNEQFF,-,TRBV5-1,TRBD1,TRBJ2-1
TGTGCCAGCAGCTTATTCACGGGACAGGGTAACATTCAGTACTTC,CASSLFTGQGNIQYF,-,TRBV7-2,TRBD1,TRBJ2-4
TGTGCCAGCCGTGTTCGGACAGGGGGCAATCAGCCCCAGCATTTT,CASRVRTGGNQPQHF,-,TRBV28,TRBD1,TRBJ1-5
TGTGCCAGCAGCCAAGAACTACAATCCTACAATGAGCAGTTCTTC,CASSQELQSYNEQFF,-,TRBV4-2,-,TRBJ2-1
TGCGCCAGCAGTCTTCCCTCTGGACTAGCGGGTGAAAACGAGCAGTTCTTC,CASSLPSGLAGENEQFF,-,TRBV5-1,TRBD2,TRBJ2-1
TGTGCCAGCATCAGAAACGAGGGTGGTTATGAAAAACTGTTTTTT,CASIRNEGGYEKLFF,few,TRBV6-1,-,TRBJ1-4
TGCGCCAGCAGCTTGGACGGAGCTAATGAAAAACTGTTTTTT,CASSLDGANEKLFF,-,TRBV5-1,-,TRBJ1-4
TGCGCCAGCAGCTTGCGCGGGGCGGACGGGGAGCTGTTTTTT,CASSLRGADGELFF,-,TRBV5-1,-,TRBJ2-2
TGCGCCAGCAGCCGGGACGGGGGTAATGAGCAGTTCTTC,CASSRDGGNEQFF,once,TRBV4-1,-,TRBJ2-1
TGTGCCAGTAGTATCGGGAGAGAGTTATCCTACGAGCAGTACTTC,CASSIGRELSYEQYF,-,TRBV19,-,TRBJ2-7
TGTGCCAGCACGCGGGGAAAATCCTACAATGAGCAGTTCTTC,CASTRGKSYNEQFF,-,TRBV27,-,TRBJ2-1
TGTGCCAGCAGTGAACCACAGGGCGGTTCACCCCTCCACTTT,CASSEPQGGSPLHF,-,TRBV6-1,-,TRBJ1-6
TGTGCCAGCTCACCAAGCGGGGGGGACACCGGGGAGCTGTTTTTT,CASSPSGGDTGELFF,-,TRBV18,TRBD2,TRBJ2-2
TGTGCCAGCAACTTAGCGGGATCCCCAGAGACCCAGTACTTC,CASNLAGSPETQYF,-,TRBV11-2,TRBD2,TRBJ2-5
TGTGCCAGCAGCGCTTCGGGACACTATACCTACGAGCAGTACTTC,CASSASGHYTYEQYF,-,TRBV9,-,TRBJ2-7
TGTGCCAGCAGCGGAAGGGGGCAAAACACTGAAGCTTTCTTT,CASSGRGQNTEAFF,few,TRBV6-1,TRBD1,TRBJ1-1